The rows below give T cell receptor beta chains drawn from one sample of a study of blood T cell repertoires in COVID-19. The table came from immunoSEQ multiplex PCR; TCRdb's copy has only in-frame clones and leaves some out. The sample lists about 250,000 clones, roughly 86% occurring once. Sequencing was performed on peripheral blood. These receptors all stem from a man aged 45 to 65 with acute or convalescent COVID-19. Each CDR3 is given with its conserved first and last residue. Each record gives: V gene, clone size, CDR3 protein. Clone size appears in some rows only: once, few, many, or a class for an expanded clone.

v_gene: TRBV4-1; abundance: -; CDR3aa: CASSQRGGGYEQYF
v_gene: TRBV9; abundance: few; CDR3aa: CASSSGLVLYF
v_gene: TRBV6-9; abundance: -; CDR3aa: CASRGPLAGASYEQYF
v_gene: TRBV5-1; abundance: -; CDR3aa: CASSFNPGDSGNTIYF
v_gene: TRBV9; abundance: once; CDR3aa: CASTTSGSSIETQYF
v_gene: TRBV27; abundance: -; CDR3aa: CASSLSGHSPLHF
v_gene: TRBV4-1; abundance: -; CDR3aa: CASSQGLVGTGGYEQYF
v_gene: TRBV4-1; abundance: once; CDR3aa: CASSLRKDRGIDTQYF
v_gene: TRBV4-1; abundance: once; CDR3aa: CASSHSPGGPYNEQFF
v_gene: TRBV6-5; abundance: -; CDR3aa: CASAGEAGETQYF
v_gene: TRBV7-8; abundance: -; CDR3aa: CASSLLTQAGSGEQFF
v_gene: TRBV2; abundance: -; CDR3aa: CASSLRQVNYGYTF
v_gene: TRBV3-1/TRBV3-2; abundance: -; CDR3aa: CASSPGTGSYEQYF
v_gene: TRBV25-1; abundance: -; CDR3aa: CASGAASETQYF
v_gene: TRBV9; abundance: -; CDR3aa: CASTGGAVLTDTQYF
v_gene: TRBV7-7; abundance: -; CDR3aa: CASSFRQGDEQYF
v_gene: TRBV4-1; abundance: -; CDR3aa: CASSQERGGNQPQHF
v_gene: TRBV29-1; abundance: -; CDR3aa: CSVEDHRESSYNEQFF
v_gene: TRBV19; abundance: -; CDR3aa: CASSIRLAIDKNIQYF
v_gene: TRBV27; abundance: few; CDR3aa: CASSSRQGLGYTF
v_gene: TRBV10-3; abundance: -; CDR3aa: CAIRRQSSGNTIYF
v_gene: TRBV10-3; abundance: once; CDR3aa: CAISDGAREQYF
v_gene: TRBV6-5; abundance: -; CDR3aa: CASSFGARRRQETQYF
v_gene: TRBV15; abundance: -; CDR3aa: CATSRGTGENEQFF
v_gene: TRBV18; abundance: -; CDR3aa: CASSPPGVRGNTEAFF
v_gene: TRBV10-3; abundance: -; CDR3aa: CATTISSYNSPLHF
v_gene: TRBV18; abundance: -; CDR3aa: CASSKQGGTGELFF
v_gene: TRBV24-1; abundance: -; CDR3aa: CATSDSRGRSDTQYF
v_gene: TRBV24-1; abundance: -; CDR3aa: CATSDSSEVGTDEQFF
v_gene: TRBV2; abundance: -; CDR3aa: CASSELAGTDTQYF
v_gene: TRBV11-3; abundance: -; CDR3aa: CASSLPRTSRDTYEQYF
v_gene: TRBV7-9; abundance: -; CDR3aa: CASSPRTFSSYEQYF
v_gene: TRBV11-3; abundance: -; CDR3aa: CASSQTGGASYEQYF
v_gene: TRBV19; abundance: -; CDR3aa: CASKGQLGNTEAFF
v_gene: TRBV9; abundance: -; CDR3aa: CASSVGLRDTGELFF
v_gene: TRBV19; abundance: -; CDR3aa: CASSTGQGLQPQHF
v_gene: TRBV3-1/TRBV3-2; abundance: -; CDR3aa: CASSRRDEKLFF
v_gene: TRBV30; abundance: few; CDR3aa: CAWGRRSTRAGGLTDTQYF
v_gene: TRBV27; abundance: -; CDR3aa: CASSRLGYEQYF
v_gene: TRBV4-1; abundance: -; CDR3aa: CASSLGLAGALSYEQYF
v_gene: TRBV7-9; abundance: -; CDR3aa: CASKSGSLNTEAFF
v_gene: TRBV4-1; abundance: few; CDR3aa: CASKSRVDTGELFF
v_gene: TRBV3-1/TRBV3-2; abundance: -; CDR3aa: CASSLQGSGANVLTF
v_gene: TRBV7-9; abundance: few; CDR3aa: CAGLDWGRGTGELFF
v_gene: TRBV21-1; abundance: -; CDR3aa: CATQDRGSMNTEAFF
v_gene: TRBV11-2; abundance: few; CDR3aa: CASSLDSAYEQYF
v_gene: TRBV19; abundance: -; CDR3aa: CASSIEGAADEQFF
v_gene: TRBV18; abundance: -; CDR3aa: CASSLSWRGSSTDTQYF
v_gene: TRBV4-2; abundance: -; CDR3aa: CASSQQGTSGQNSGANVLTF
v_gene: TRBV10-3; abundance: -; CDR3aa: CAISESGFWSEAFF
v_gene: TRBV15; abundance: -; CDR3aa: CATSRDGGPQKAFF
v_gene: TRBV6-5; abundance: -; CDR3aa: CASSTGYQPQHF
v_gene: TRBV2; abundance: -; CDR3aa: CASSLGQGSNQPQHF